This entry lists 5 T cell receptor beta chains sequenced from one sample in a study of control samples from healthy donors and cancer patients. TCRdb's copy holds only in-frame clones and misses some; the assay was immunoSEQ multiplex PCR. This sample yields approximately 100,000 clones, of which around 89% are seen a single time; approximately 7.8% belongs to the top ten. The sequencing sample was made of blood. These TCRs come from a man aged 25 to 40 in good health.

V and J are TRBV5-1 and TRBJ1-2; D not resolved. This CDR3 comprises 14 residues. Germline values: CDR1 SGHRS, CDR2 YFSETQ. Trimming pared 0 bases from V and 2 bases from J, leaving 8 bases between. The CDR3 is CASSLEGGNYGYTF. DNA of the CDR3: TGCGCCAGCAGCTTGGAGGGCGGGAACTATGGCTACACCTTC.

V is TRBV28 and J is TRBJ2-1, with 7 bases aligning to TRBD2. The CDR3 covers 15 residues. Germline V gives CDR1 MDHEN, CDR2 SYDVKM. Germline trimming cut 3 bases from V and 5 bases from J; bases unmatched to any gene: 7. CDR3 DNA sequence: TGTGCCAGCAGTTTTCGGAGCGGGATGAACAATGAGCAGTTCTTC. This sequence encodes CASSFRSGMNNEQFF.

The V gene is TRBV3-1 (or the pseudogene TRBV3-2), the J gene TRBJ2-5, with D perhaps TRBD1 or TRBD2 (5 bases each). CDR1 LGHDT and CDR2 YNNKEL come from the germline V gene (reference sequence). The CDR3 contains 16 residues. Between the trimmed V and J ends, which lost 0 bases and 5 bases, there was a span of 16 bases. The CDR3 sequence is CASSQDLGLGEETQYF. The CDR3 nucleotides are TGTGCCAGCAGCCAAGATCTTGGTTTGGGGGAGGAGACCCAGTACTTC.

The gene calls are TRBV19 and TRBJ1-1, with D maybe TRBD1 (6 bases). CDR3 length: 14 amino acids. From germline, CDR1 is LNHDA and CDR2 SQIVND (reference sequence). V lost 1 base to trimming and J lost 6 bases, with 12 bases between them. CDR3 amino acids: CASSIGGLLPEAFF. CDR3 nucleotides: TGTGCCAGTAGTATAGGGGGGCTGCTGCCTGAAGCTTTCTTT.

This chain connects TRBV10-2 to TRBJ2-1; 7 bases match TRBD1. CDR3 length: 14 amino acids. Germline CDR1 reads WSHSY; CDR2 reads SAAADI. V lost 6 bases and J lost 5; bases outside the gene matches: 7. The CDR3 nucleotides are TGCGCCAGCAGGCGACAGGGCAACAACAATGAGCAGTTCTTC. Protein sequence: CASRRQGNNNEQFF.